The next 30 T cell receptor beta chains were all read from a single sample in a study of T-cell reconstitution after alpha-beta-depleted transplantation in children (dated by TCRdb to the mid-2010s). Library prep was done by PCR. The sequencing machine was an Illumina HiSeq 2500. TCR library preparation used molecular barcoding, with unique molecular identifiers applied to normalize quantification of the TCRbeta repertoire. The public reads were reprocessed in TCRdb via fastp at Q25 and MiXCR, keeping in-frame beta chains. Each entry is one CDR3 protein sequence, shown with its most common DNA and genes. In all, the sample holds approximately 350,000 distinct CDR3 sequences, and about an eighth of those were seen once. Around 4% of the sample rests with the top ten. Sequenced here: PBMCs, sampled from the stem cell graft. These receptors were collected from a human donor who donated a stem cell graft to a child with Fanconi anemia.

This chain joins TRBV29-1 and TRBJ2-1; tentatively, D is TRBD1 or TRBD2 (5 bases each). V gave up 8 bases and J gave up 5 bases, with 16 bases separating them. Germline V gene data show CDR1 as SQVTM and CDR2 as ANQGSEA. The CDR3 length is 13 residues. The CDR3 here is CSTSGTVNNEQFF. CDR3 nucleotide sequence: TGCAGCACCTCCGGGACGGTAAACAATGAGCAGTTCTTC.

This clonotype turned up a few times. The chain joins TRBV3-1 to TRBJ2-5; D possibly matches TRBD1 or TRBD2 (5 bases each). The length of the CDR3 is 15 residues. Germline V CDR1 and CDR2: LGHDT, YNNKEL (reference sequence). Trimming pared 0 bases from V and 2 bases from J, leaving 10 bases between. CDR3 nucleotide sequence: TGTGCCAGCAGCCAAGATGTAGGGGAGCAAGAGACCCAGTACTTC. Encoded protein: CASSQDVGEQETQYF.

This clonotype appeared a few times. CDR3 coding DNA: TGTGCCAGCAGCCCCGGGACAGGCTACGAGCAGTACGTC. It translates to CASSPGTGYEQYV. The chain combines TRBV11-2 with TRBJ2-7, with 8 bases fitting TRBD1. V lost 5 bases to trimming and J lost 3 bases; unmatched junction nucleotides: 3. Germline-derived CDR1 and CDR2 are SGHAT and FQNNGV. This CDR3 has 13 amino acids.

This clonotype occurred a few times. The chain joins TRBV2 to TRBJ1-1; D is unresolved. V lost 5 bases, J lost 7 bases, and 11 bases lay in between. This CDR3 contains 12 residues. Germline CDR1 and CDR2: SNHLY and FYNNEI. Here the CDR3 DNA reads TGTGCCAGCAGTTCAGCCCGAGTTGAAGCTTTCTTT. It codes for CASSSARVEAFF. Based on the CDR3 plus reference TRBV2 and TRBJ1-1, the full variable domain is EPEVTQTPSHQVTQMGQEVILRCVPISNHLYFYWYRQILGQKVEFLVSFYNNEISEKSEIFDDQFSVERPDGSNFTLKIRSTKLEDSAMYFCASSSARVEAFFGQGTRLTVV.

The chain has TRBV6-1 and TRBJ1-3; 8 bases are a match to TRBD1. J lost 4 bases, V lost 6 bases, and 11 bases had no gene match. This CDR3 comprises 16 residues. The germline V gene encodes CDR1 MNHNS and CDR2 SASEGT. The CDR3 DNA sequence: TGTGCCAGCAGGCGTCCGAACAGGGGGGGCGGAAACACCATATATTTT. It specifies CASRRPNRGGGNTIYF.

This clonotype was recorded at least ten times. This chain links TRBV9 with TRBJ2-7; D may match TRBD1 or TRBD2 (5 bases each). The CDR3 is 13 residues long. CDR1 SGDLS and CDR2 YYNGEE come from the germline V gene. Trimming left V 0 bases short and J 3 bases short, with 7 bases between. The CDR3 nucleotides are TGTGCCAGCAGCGTAGTTGGGGGCTACGAGCAGTACTTC. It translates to CASSVVGGYEQYF.

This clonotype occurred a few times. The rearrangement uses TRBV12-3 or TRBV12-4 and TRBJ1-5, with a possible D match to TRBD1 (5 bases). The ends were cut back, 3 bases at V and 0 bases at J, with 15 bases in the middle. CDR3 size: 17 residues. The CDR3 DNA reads TGTGCCAGCAGTTTTGGGACCTGGACGAATAGCAATCAGCCCCAGCATTTT. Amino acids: CASSFGTWTNSNQPQHF.

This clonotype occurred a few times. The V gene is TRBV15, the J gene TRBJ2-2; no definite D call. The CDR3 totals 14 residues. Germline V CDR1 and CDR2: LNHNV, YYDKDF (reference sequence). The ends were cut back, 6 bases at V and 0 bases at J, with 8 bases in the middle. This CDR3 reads CATSIGANTGELFF. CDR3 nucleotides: TGTGCCACCAGTATCGGAGCGAACACCGGGGAGCTGTTTTTT.

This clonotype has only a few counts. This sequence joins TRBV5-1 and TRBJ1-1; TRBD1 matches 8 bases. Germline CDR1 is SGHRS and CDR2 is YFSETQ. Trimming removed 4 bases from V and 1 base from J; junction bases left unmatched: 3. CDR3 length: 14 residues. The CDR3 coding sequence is TGCGCCAGCAGCCCAGGGGGCGAGAACACTGAAGCTTTCTTT. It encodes CASSPGGENTEAFF.

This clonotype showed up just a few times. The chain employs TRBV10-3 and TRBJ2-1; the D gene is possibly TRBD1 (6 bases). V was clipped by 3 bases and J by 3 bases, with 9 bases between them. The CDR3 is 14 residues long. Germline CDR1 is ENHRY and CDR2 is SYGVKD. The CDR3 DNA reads TGTGCCATCAGTGAACAGGGATACTACAATGAGCAGTTCTTC. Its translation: CAISEQGYYNEQFF.

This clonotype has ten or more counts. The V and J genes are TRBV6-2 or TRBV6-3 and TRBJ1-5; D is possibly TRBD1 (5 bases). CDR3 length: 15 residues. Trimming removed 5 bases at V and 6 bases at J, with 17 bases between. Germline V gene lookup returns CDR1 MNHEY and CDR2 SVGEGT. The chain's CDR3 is CASSRPSGYSQPQHF. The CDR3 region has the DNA TGTGCCAGCAGTCGTCCCTCAGGGTATAGTCAGCCCCAGCATTTT.

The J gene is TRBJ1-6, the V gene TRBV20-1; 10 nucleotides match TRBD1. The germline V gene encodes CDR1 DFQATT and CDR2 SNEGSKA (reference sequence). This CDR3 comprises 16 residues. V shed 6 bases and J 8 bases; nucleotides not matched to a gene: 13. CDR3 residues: CSAHPPGTGEYSPLHF. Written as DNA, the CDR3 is TGCAGTGCCCACCCTCCCGGGACAGGGGAGTATTCACCCCTCCACTTT.

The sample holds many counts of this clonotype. The chain's CDR3 is CASSYPGGYTKNIQYF. DNA for the CDR3: TGTGCCAGCAGTTACCCCGGGGGATACACCAAAAACATTCAGTACTTC. The chain combines TRBV12-3 or TRBV12-4 with TRBJ2-4; tentative D call: TRBD2 (6 bases). V shed 4 bases and J shed 2 bases, with 15 bases lying between them. The CDR3 sequence is 16 residues long.

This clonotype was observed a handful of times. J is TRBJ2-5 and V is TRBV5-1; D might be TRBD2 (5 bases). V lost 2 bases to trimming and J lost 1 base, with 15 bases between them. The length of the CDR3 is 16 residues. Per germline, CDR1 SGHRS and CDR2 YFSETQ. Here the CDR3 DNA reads TGCGCCAGCAGCTTCAATGGAGGTCGGGGCCAAGAGACCCAGTACTTC. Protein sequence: CASSFNGGRGQETQYF.

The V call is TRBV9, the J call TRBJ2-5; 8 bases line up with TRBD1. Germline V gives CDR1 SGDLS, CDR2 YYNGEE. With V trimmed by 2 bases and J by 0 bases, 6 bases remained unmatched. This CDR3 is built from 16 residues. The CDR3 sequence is CASSVRGPPYQETQYF. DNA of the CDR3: TGTGCCAGCAGCGTCAGGGGGCCTCCGTACCAAGAGACCCAGTACTTC.

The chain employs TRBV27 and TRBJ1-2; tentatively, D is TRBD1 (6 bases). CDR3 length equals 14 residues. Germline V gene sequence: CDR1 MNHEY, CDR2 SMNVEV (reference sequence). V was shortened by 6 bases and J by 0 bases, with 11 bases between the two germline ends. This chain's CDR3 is CASRGAGANYGYTF. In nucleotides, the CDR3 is TGTGCCAGCAGGGGGGCGGGCGCTAACTATGGCTACACCTTC.

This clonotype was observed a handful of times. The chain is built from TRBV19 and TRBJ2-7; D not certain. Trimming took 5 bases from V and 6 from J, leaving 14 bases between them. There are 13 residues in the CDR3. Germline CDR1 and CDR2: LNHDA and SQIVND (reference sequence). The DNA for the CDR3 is TGTGCCAGTAGTCCCGTTCTATCCGCCGAGCAGTACTTC. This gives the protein CASSPVLSAEQYF.

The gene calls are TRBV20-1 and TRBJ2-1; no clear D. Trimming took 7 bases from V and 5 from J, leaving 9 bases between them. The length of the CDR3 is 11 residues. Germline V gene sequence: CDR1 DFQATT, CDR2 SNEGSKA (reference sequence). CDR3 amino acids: CSGHHDNEQFF. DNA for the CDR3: TGCAGTGGTCATCACGACAATGAGCAGTTCTTC.

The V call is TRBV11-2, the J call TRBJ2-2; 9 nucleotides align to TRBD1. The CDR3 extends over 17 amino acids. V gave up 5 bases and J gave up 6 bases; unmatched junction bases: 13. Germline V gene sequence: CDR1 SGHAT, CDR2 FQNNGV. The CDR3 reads CASSHGTGRLTPGELFF. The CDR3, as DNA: TGTGCCAGCAGCCACGGGACAGGGAGGTTAACCCCCGGGGAGCTGTTTTTT.

CDR3 region: CASRQDSNQPQHF. CDR3 sequence (DNA): TGTGCCAGCAGGCAGGATAGCAATCAGCCCCAGCATTTT. The rearrangement uses TRBV2 and TRBJ1-5, with no clear D. This CDR3 contains 13 residues. Trimming removed 6 bases from V and 0 bases from J, with 6 bases in between. Germline-derived CDR1 and CDR2 are SNHLY and FYNNEI.

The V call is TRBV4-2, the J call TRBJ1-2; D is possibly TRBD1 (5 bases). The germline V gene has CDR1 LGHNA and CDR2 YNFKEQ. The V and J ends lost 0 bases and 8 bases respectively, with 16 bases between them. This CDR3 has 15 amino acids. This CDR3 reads CASSQDPVAGGGYTF. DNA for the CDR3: TGTGCCAGCAGCCAAGATCCGGTGGCCGGGGGAGGCTACACCTTC.

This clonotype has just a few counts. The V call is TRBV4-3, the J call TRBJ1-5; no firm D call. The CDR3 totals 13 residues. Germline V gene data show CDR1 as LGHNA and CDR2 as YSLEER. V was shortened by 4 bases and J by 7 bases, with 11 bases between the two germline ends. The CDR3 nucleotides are TGCGCCAGCAGCCCTCTCAAGGGACAGCCCCAGCATTTT. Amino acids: CASSPLKGQPQHF.

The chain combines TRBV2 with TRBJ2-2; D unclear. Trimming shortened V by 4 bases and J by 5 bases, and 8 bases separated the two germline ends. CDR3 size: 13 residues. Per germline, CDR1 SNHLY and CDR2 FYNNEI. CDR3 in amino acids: CASSVDWTGELFF. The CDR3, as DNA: TGTGCCAGCAGTGTCGACTGGACCGGGGAGCTGTTTTTT.

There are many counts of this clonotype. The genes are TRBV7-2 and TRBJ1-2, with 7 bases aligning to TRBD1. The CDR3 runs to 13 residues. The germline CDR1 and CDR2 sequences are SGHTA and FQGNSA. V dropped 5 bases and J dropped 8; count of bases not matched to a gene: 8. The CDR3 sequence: CASSIDRVRGYTF. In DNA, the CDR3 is TGTGCCAGCAGCATAGACAGGGTCAGAGGCTACACCTTC.

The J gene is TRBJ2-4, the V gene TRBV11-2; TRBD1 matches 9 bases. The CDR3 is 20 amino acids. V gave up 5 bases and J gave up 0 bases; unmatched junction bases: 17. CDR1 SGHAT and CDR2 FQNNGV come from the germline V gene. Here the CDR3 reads CASSRSTGTGQGLAKNIQYF. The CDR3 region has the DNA TGTGCCAGCAGCCGCAGTACCGGGACAGGGCAAGGACTAGCCAAAAACATTCAGTACTTC.

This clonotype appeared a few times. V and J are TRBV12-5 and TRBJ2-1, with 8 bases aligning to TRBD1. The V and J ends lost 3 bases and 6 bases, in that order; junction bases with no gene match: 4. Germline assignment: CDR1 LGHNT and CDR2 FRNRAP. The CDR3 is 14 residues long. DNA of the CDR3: TGTGCTAGTGGTTTCCGACAGGGGACCAATGAGCAGTTCTTC. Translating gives CASGFRQGTNEQFF. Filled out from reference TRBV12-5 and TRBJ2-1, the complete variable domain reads DARVTQTPRHKVTEMGQEVTMRCQPILGHNTVFWYRQTMMQGLELLAYFRNRAPLDDSGMPKDRFSAEMPDATLATLKIQPSEPRDSAVYFCASGFRQGTNEQFFGPGTRLTVL.

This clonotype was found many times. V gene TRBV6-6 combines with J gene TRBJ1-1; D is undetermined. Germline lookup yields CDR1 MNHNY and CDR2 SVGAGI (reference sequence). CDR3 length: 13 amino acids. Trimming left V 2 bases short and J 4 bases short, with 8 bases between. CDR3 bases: TGTGCCAGCAGTTACGGGGTGGGCACTGAAGCTTTCTTT. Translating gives CASSYGVGTEAFF.

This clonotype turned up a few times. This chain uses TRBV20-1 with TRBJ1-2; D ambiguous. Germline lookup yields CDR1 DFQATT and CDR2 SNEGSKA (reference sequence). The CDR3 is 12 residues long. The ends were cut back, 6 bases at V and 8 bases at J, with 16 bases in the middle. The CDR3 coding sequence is TGCAGTGCCTACCGTAACGGGGAAGGCTACACCTTC. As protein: CSAYRNGEGYTF.

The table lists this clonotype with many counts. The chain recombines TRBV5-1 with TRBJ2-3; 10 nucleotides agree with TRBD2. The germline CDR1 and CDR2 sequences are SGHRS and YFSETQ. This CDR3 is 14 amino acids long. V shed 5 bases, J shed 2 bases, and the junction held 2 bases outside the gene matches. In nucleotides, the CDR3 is TGCGCCAGCAGAACTAGCGGGGACACAGATACGCAGTATTTT. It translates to CASRTSGDTDTQYF.

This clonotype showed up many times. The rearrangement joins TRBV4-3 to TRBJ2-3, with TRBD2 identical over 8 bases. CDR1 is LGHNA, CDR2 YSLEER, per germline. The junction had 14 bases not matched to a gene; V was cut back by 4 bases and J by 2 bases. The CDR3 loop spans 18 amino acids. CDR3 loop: CASSPYESGGATTDTQYF. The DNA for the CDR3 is TGCGCCAGCAGCCCCTACGAGAGCGGGGGAGCGACCACAGATACGCAGTATTTT.